The 23 T cell receptor beta chains reported below all come from one sample, sequenced in a study of blood T cell repertoires in COVID-19 (dated by TCRdb to about 2020). The library was made by the immunoSEQ multiplex PCR assay. Sourced from immuneACCESS, this table was stored by TCRdb with only in-frame sequences that have V and J called. A share of the clones is absent; for the studies checked, an unresolved V gene accounts for under half, and the remainder has no known explanation. The sample records about 130,000 clones, around 88% of which are singletons. About 4.4% of the sample lies in the top ten. The specimen sequenced was peripheral blood. These receptors all come from a man between 60 and 75 years old with COVID-19, enrolled during active disease.

The chain uses TRBV21-1 and TRBJ2-4; TRBD1 is the table's D call and was not checked against the DNA. TRBV21-1 constitutes a pseudogene. This CDR3 is 20 amino acids long. DNA of the CDR3: TGTGCCAGCAGCGAACCGACAGGGTCGTACTCCCAGCAAGCCAAAAACATTCAGTACTTC. Encoded protein: CASSEPTGSYSQQAKNIQYF.

The V and J genes are TRBV30 and TRBJ1-5, with 9 bases that match TRBD1. The trim removed 1 base at V and 6 bases at J, leaving 4 bases unmatched. This CDR3 spans 14 amino acids. Per the germline V gene, CDR1 is GTSNPN and CDR2 is SVGIG (reference sequence). CDR3 nucleotide sequence: TGTGCCTGGAGTGGGACAGGGGAGTCTCAGCCCCAGCATTTT. It yields the protein CAWSGTGESQPQHF.

V is TRBV3-1 (or the pseudogene TRBV3-2) and J is TRBJ1-3, with D perhaps TRBD1 (6 bases). Trimming took off 0 bases at V and 0 bases at J, with 12 bases between the two ends. Germline lookup yields CDR1 LGHDT and CDR2 YNNKEL (reference sequence). CDR3 length: 17 residues. The CDR3 DNA reads TGTGCCAGCAGCCAAGATCCCCGGACAGCCTCTGGAAACACCATATATTTT. It codes for CASSQDPRTASGNTIYF.

The rearrangement uses TRBV12-3 or TRBV12-4 and TRBJ1-1; possibly TRBD1 for D (6 bases). The CDR3 totals 13 residues. V dropped 8 bases and J dropped 4 bases, with 14 bases sitting between them. CDR3 DNA: TGTGCCAGCGGCTTGACAGGAGGCACTGAAGCTTTCTTT. Residues: CASGLTGGTEAFF.

The chain combines TRBV7-3 with TRBJ2-1, with D possibly matching TRBD1 (8 bases). Germline loops: CDR1 SGHTA, CDR2 FQGTGA. V was shortened by 5 bases and J by 9 bases, with 17 bases between the two germline ends. The CDR3 is 14 amino acids. CDR3 sequence (DNA): TGTGCCAGCAGCCCAGGGGGCGGGGGTGGTGAGCAGTTCTTC. This encodes CASSPGGGGGEQFF.

V gene TRBV5-4 combines with J gene TRBJ2-7; 8 positions match TRBD1. With V trimmed by 4 bases and J by 4 bases, 7 bases remained unmatched. The CDR3 extends over 14 amino acids. The germline gives CDR1 SGHNT, CDR2 YYREEE (reference sequence). CDR3 coding DNA: TGTGCCAGCAGCCCCGGGACAGGACTTTACGAGCAGTACTTC. Translated, it gives CASSPGTGLYEQYF.

The chain uses TRBV18 and TRBJ2-7; D is uncertain. CDR1 is KGHSH, CDR2 LQKENI, per germline. V was clipped by 4 bases and J by 4 bases, with 8 bases between them. The CDR3 is 12 amino acids. The CDR3 DNA reads as TGTGCCAGCTCACTCGCAGAATACGAGCAGTACTTC. It codes for CASSLAEYEQYF.

This chain connects TRBV2 to TRBJ2-5; TRBD1 is a possible D gene (7 bases). Trimming pared 7 bases from V and 4 bases from J, leaving 13 bases between. This CDR3 comprises 13 residues. Germline lookup yields CDR1 SNHLY and CDR2 FYNNEI. CDR3 protein: CASTGGLGETQYF. CDR3 DNA sequence: TGTGCCAGCACAGGGGGGCTCGGAGAGACCCAGTACTTC.

The chain is built from TRBV6-1 and TRBJ1-5; D possibly corresponds to TRBD1 (6 bases). This CDR3 contains 15 residues. V lost 3 bases, J lost 6 bases, and 15 bases lay in between. Per germline, CDR1 MNHNS and CDR2 SASEGT. For the CDR3, the DNA is TGTGCCAGCAGTGAGGGAAGGGGGTCGGGTCAGCCCCAGCATTTT. This gives the protein CASSEGRGSGQPQHF.

J is TRBJ2-1 and V is TRBV4-3, with 9 positions matching TRBD2. Trimming removed 4 bases from V and 1 base from J; junction bases left unmatched: 14. This CDR3 is 19 amino acids long. The germline gives CDR1 LGHNA, CDR2 YSLEER. CDR3 sequence reads: CASSLMGASGDGSYNEQFF. Written as DNA, the CDR3 is TGCGCCAGCAGCCTCATGGGGGCTAGCGGGGATGGGTCCTACAATGAGCAGTTCTTC.

The genes are TRBV15 and TRBJ1-5; 7 bases are a match to TRBD1. CDR3 size: 15 residues. Per germline, CDR1 LNHNV and CDR2 YYDKDF (reference sequence). Losses at the gene ends were 3 bases for V and 7 bases for J; bases not matched to a gene: 9. CDR3 protein: CATSSRQGRQQPQHF. The CDR3 nucleotides read TGTGCCACCAGCAGCAGACAGGGTAGGCAGCAGCCCCAGCATTTT. Looking up the rest from reference TRBV15 and TRBJ1-5 gives the full variable domain: DAMVIQNPRYQVTQFGKPVTLSCSQTLNHNVMYWYQQKSSQAPKLLFHYYDKDFNNEADTPDNFQSRRPNTSFCFLDIRSPGLGDTAMYLCATSSRQGRQQPQHFGDGTRLSIL.

This clone was observed a single time. The chain is built from TRBV3-1 (or the pseudogene TRBV3-2) and TRBJ1-4, with 7 bases that match TRBD1. The germline CDR1 and CDR2 sequences are LGHDT and YNNKEL (reference sequence). The V gene end was trimmed by 2 bases and the J gene end by 8 bases; junction bases not matched to a gene: 8. The CDR3 loop spans 15 amino acids. The CDR3 spells CASSQSSQGVEKLFF. DNA of the CDR3: TGTGCCAGCAGCCAAAGTAGCCAGGGGGTAGAAAAACTGTTTTTT.

This chain connects TRBV3-1 (or the pseudogene TRBV3-2) to TRBJ1-2; 11 positions match TRBD1. This CDR3 comprises 14 residues. Germline loops: CDR1 LGHDT, CDR2 YNNKEL (reference sequence). Unmatched junction bases numbered 6, after V lost 5 bases and J lost 7 bases. CDR3 DNA: TGTGCCAGCAGCGGTGGACAGGGGGCGGTTGGCTACACCTTC. Amino acids: CASSGGQGAVGYTF.

The J gene is TRBJ1-4, the V gene TRBV5-1; 7 bases are shared with TRBD1. V lost 4 bases to trimming and J lost 0 bases; unmatched junction nucleotides: 6. CDR1 SGHRS and CDR2 YFSETQ come from the germline V gene. There are 16 residues in the CDR3. As DNA, the CDR3 is TGCGCCAGCAGCGGACAGGCTCTCCCAACTAATGAAAAACTGTTTTTT. Its protein product is CASSGQALPTNEKLFF. The full variable domain, rest sourced from reference TRBV5-1 and TRBJ1-4, is KAGVTQTPRYLIKTRGQQVTLSCSPISGHRSVSWYQQTPGQGLQFLFEYFSETQRNKGNFPGRFSGRQFSNSRSEMNVSTLELGDSALYLCASSGQALPTNEKLFFGSGTQLSVL.

This chain connects TRBV12-3 or TRBV12-4 to TRBJ1-1, with 7 nucleotides matching TRBD1. After removal of 10 bases from V and 13 bases from J, the junction contained 9 bases not matched to a gene. The CDR3 is 10 amino acids. CDR3 bases: TGTGCCATCTCCCCGGGACAGATTTTCTTT. This gives the protein CAISPGQIFF.

The CDR3 spells CASSPPGVSETQYF. The CDR3 DNA sequence: TGTGCCAGCTCACCACCCGGGGTTAGTGAGACCCAGTACTTC. The chain joins TRBV6-5 to TRBJ2-5, with D perhaps TRBD2 (5 bases). The ends were cut back, 8 bases at V and 5 bases at J, with 18 bases in the middle. The CDR3 runs 14 residues. Germline V gene sequence: CDR1 MNHEY, CDR2 SVGAGI.

The V and J genes are TRBV6-2 or TRBV6-3 and TRBJ1-3; D uncertain. CDR1 MNHEY and CDR2 SVGEGT come from the germline V gene. The V end lost 4 bases, the J end lost 5 bases, and 9 bases lay between the germline ends. This CDR3 comprises 13 residues. The CDR3 protein is CASSSTSRNTIYF. The DNA of the CDR3 is TGTGCCAGCAGTTCGACTTCTAGAAACACCATATATTTT.

The chain carries TRBV3-1 (or the pseudogene TRBV3-2) and TRBJ2-1, with a tentative D call TRBD1 (6 bases). CDR3 length: 15 residues. V lost 11 bases, J lost 0 bases, and 17 bases lay in between. Germline CDR1 and CDR2: LGHDT and YNNKEL (reference sequence). This CDR3 reads CAVSLRGSSYNEQFF. The CDR3 DNA reads TGTGCCGTATCCCTTAGGGGGAGCTCCTACAATGAGCAGTTCTTC.

The chain recombines TRBV6-5 with TRBJ1-2; TRBD1 aligns across 8 bases. The junction had 5 bases not matched to a gene; V was cut back by 5 bases and J by 6 bases. The CDR3 has 13 amino acids. CDR1 MNHEY and CDR2 SVGAGI come from the germline V gene. This chain's CDR3 is CASSPTGGNGYTF. Written as DNA, the CDR3 is TGTGCCAGCAGTCCAACAGGGGGGAATGGCTACACCTTC.

V is TRBV2 and J is TRBJ1-4; no firm D call. The CDR3 is made up of 16 amino acids. V was shortened by 7 bases and J by 0 bases, with 15 bases between the two germline ends. Per the germline V gene, CDR1 is SNHLY and CDR2 is FYNNEI. For the CDR3, the DNA is TGTGCCAGCACTCTGTCAAGGACTTCAACTAATGAAAAACTGTTTTTT. Its translation is CASTLSRTSTNEKLFF.

This chain uses TRBV7-9 with TRBJ2-3; 8 bases map to TRBD1. With V trimmed by 4 bases and J by 1 base, 10 bases remained unmatched. The CDR3 totals 17 residues. The germline CDR1 and CDR2 sequences are SEHNR and FQNEAQ (reference sequence). The CDR3 nucleotides read TGTGCCAGCAGCTCAGCCCCAGGACAGGGCGGCACAGATACGCAGTATTTT. This sequence encodes CASSSAPGQGGTDTQYF.

The chain combines TRBV30 with TRBJ1-1, with 9 bases fitting TRBD1. In germline, CDR1 is GTSNPN, CDR2 SVGIG (reference sequence). J gave up 4 bases and V 4 bases, and 4 bases lay outside the gene matches. There are 13 residues in the CDR3. DNA of the CDR3: TGTGCCTGGATCTCGACAGGGGGCACTGAAGCTTTCTTT. It specifies CAWISTGGTEAFF.

The chain combines TRBV5-5 with TRBJ2-1, with D uncertain. The V end was cut by 0 bases, the J end by 9 bases, with 7 bases between. The CDR3 extends over 12 amino acids. CDR1 and CDR2 (germline): SGHKS, YYEKEE (reference sequence). The CDR3 region has the DNA TGTGCCAGCAGCTTGGCCCAGGCTGAGCAGTTCTTC. Translated, it gives CASSLAQAEQFF.